This TCR beta chain was found in a study of T cells after yellow fever vaccination (dated by TCRdb to about 2019). With regard to the full study: Libraries from fractions with low cell numbers were prepared with the SMART-Seq v4 Ultra Low Input RNA kit. To follow T-cell clones before and after primary and booster YFV17D yellow fever vaccination, bulk TCR alpha and beta repertoires were sequenced over time. The cohort comprised two healthy male donors, one aged 18 to 30 and one aged 30 to 40 years. Blood was collected at multiple timepoints before and after primary and secondary immunization, and bulk PBMC replicates and cell subsets were isolated. What the research found in general, with its limitations: Because abundant contaminating clonotypes from the bulk population could be contained in FACS-sorted repertoires, computational filtering was required. The secondary T-cell response was found to be weaker but faster than the primary response, with a peak reached on day 5 rather than on day 15. The study included only two donors, which limits how far the findings can be generalized. After the booster, most of the clones that had expanded following primary vaccination were detected again (just under 97% of CD4 and roughly nine tenths of CD8), which suggests that memory was broadly maintained. A small share of clonotypes occurred in both CD4 and CD8 compartments, likely arising from convergent recombination.

The CDR3 measures 13 amino acids from cysteine to phenylalanine. The kept DNA is CDR3 alone, 39 bases in frame from the first base. The germline V gene yields SGHAT for CDR1 and FQNNGV for CDR2. The V and J ends are trimmed by 5 bases and 9 bases, leaving 16 bases between them. Sequencing took place on an Illumina NovaSeq 6000. TCR cDNA was synthesized by 5'RACE template switching, through which a universal primer site and unique molecular identifiers were introduced. Priming for cDNA synthesis came from both the TCR alpha and TCR beta constant segments. Libraries were amplified in two PCR steps, with sample barcodes and sequencing adapters added in the second step. Sequencing of libraries was done on Illumina HiSeq 2500 (2x100 bp) or NovaSeq (2x150 bp). The study's processing was this. MIGEC handled demultiplexing of reads and collapsing into UMI consensus sequences, while MiXCR performed V(D)J alignment. Vaccine-responding clonotypes were defined with edgeR using replicate PBMC samples, requiring FDR below 0.01 and a log2 fold change above 5 up to day 15. Each bulk clonotype received a CD4 or CD8 identity based on whether the sequenced CD4 or CD8 repertoire contained that clonotype at higher abundance. TCRdb reprocessed the public reads (quality trimming at Q25 with fastp, clone calling with MiXCR) and kept in-frame beta chains. Rows matching on CDR3 protein sequence are summarized as one entry with the most common DNA and genes. In this record, the V and J calls reflect TCRdb's handling and not the investigators' own analysis. The sample yields more than 80,000 distinct CDR3 sequences; around 5.8% were counted once. About 41% of the sample lies in the top ten.

This clonotype came up many times. Its cognate antigen has yet to be identified. No quality values exist for individual bases; no much larger clone is one base distant. The sample's treatment or condition label, in plain terms: live attenuated yellow fever vaccine strain. A standard Ficoll-Paque protocol was used to isolate PBMCs from peripheral blood. Dynabeads CD4 and CD8 positive selection kits were used to isolate the CD4 and CD8 T-cell fractions. TriZol was used to extract RNA from bulk PBMCs, from CD4 and CD8 fractions, and from dextramer-positive and dextramer-negative fractions. Recombination joined TRBV11-2 with TRBJ1-1, and possibly TRBD1, on 5 matching bases. This TCR was recovered from a man aged 18 to 30 who received the YFV17D yellow fever vaccine. Source: CD8+ T cells sorted from PBMCs, taken 10 days after the yellow fever booster vaccination. Read as DNA, the sequence is TGTGCCAGCAGCCTTCCAGGGAGAGTCCAAGCTTTCTTT. Translated, this gives CASSLPGRVQAFF.